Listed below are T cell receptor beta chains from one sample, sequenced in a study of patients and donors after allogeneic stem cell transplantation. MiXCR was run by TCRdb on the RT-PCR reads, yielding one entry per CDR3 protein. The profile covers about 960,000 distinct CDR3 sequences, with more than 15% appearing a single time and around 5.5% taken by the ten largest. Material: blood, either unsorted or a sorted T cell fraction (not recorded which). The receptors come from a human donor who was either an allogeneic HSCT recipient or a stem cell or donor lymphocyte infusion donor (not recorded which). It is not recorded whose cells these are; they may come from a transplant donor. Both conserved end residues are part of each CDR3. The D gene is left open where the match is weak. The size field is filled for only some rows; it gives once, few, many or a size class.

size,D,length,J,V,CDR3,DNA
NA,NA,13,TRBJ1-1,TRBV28,CASSRERNTEAFF,TGTGCCAGCAGTCGGGAAAGAAACACTGAAGCTTTCTTT
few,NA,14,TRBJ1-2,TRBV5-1,CASSLSWANYGYTF,TGCGCCAGCAGCCTCTCGTGGGCCAACTATGGCTACACCTTC
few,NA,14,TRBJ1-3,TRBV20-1,CSARPTVSGNTIYF,TGCAGTGCTAGACCGACGGTCTCTGGAAACACCATATATTTT
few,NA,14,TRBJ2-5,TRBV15,CATSRPSEAETQYF,TGTGCCACCAGCAGACCCTCCGAGGCAGAGACCCAGTACTTC
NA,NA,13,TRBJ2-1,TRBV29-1,CSARSEGPNEQFF,TGCAGCGCGAGAAGTGAAGGACCCAATGAGCAGTTCTTC
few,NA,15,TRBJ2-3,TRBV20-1,CSARLPGPRRDTQYF,TGCAGTGCTAGACTTCCGGGACCCAGGCGGGATACGCAGTATTTT
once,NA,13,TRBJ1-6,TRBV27,CASSLRIRSPLHF,TGTGCCAGCAGTTTGCGCATCCGCTCACCCCTCCACTTT
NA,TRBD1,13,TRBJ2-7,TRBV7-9,CASSWDRGSEQYF,TGTGCCAGCAGCTGGGACAGGGGGTCTGAGCAGTACTTC
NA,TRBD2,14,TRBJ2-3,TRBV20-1,CSASISGRSDTQYF,TGCAGTGCTAGTATTAGCGGGAGGTCAGATACGCAGTATTTT
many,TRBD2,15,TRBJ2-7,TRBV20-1,CSARDSGRGLYEQYF,TGCAGTGCTAGAGATAGCGGGAGAGGACTATACGAGCAGTACTTC
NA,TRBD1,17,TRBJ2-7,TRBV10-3,CAIRGDLMTGRQDEQYF,TGTGCCATCAGAGGGGACCTGATGACAGGGCGACAGGACGAGCAGTACTTC
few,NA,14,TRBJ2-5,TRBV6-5,CASSYAGDWETQYF,TGTGCCAGCAGTTACGCCGGGGACTGGGAGACCCAGTACTTC
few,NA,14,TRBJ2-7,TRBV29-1,CSVGKDRNDYEQYF,TGCAGCGTCGGCAAAGACAGGAATGACTACGAGCAGTACTTC
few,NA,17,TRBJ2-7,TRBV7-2,CGYSLEEVLGLSYEQYF,TGTGGCTACAGCTTAGAGGAGGTGCTAGGACTATCCTACGAGCAGTACTTC
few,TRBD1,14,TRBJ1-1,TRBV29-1,CSVRREGARTEAFF,TGCAGCGTCCGCCGGGAGGGGGCAAGAACTGAAGCTTTCTTT
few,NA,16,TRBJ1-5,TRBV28,CASSFTSPAGEQPQHF,TGTGCCAGCAGTTTTACTTCGCCGGCTGGGGAACAGCCCCAGCATTTT
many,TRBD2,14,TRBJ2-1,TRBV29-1,CSVDRLAAYNEQFF,TGCAGCGTTGATCGGCTAGCGGCCTACAATGAGCAGTTCTTC
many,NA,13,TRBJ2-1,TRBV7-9,CASSLAGRNEQFF,TGTGCCAGCAGTTTGGCCGGTAGGAATGAGCAGTTCTTC
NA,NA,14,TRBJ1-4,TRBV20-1,CSATDGQPNEKLFF,TGCAGTGCTACCGACGGACAGCCTAATGAAAAACTGTTTTTT
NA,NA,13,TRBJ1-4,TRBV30,CAWRRGFNEKLFF,TGTGCCTGGAGGCGGGGTTTTAATGAAAAACTGTTTTTT
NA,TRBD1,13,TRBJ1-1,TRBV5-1,CASRGETGKKAFF,TGCGCCAGCAGGGGGGAGACAGGGAAGAAAGCTTTCTTT
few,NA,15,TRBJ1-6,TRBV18,CASSPPLGNNSPLHF,TGTGCCAGCTCACCACCGCTGGGAAATAATTCACCCCTCCACTTT
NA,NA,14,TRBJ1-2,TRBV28,CASSPVEFLYGYTF,TGTGCCAGCAGTCCCGTGGAGTTTCTCTATGGCTACACCTTC
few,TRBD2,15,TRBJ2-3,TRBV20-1,CSAPPVAGGKDTQYF,TGCAGTGCTCCCCCGGTAGCGGGAGGTAAAGATACGCAGTATTTT
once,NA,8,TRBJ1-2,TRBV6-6,CASGYQTF,TGTGCCAGCGGCTATCAAACCTTC
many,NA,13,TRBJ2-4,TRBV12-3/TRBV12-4,CASSDGHKNIQYF,TGTGCCAGCAGTGACGGGCACAAAAACATTCAGTACTTC
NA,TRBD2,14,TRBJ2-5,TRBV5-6,CASSFDVGRETQYF,TGTGCCAGCAGCTTTGACGTCGGGAGGGAGACCCAGTACTTC
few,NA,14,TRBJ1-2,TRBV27,CASGQWGREYGYTF,TGTGCCAGCGGCCAATGGGGCAGGGAATATGGCTACACCTTC
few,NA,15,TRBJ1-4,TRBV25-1,CASSESTGGGEKLFF,TGTGCCAGCAGTGAAAGTACAGGAGGAGGAGAAAAACTGTTTTTT
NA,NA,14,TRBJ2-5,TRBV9,CASSVSWVQETQYF,TGTGCCAGCAGCGTAAGTTGGGTGCAAGAGACCCAGTACTTC
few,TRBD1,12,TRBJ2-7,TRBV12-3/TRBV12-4,CASSQQGPEQYF,TGTGCCAGCAGTCAACAGGGGCCCGAGCAGTACTTC
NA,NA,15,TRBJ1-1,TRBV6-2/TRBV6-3,CASSYSPGTNTEAFF,TGTGCCAGCAGTTACTCACCAGGAACAAACACTGAAGCTTTCTTT
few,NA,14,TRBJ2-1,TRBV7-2,CASSLVGSWDEQFF,TGTGCCAGCAGCTTAGTCGGTAGCTGGGATGAGCAGTTCTTC
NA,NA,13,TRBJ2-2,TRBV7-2,CASSFVRSGELFF,TGTGCCAGCAGCTTCGTAAGGTCCGGGGAGCTGTTTTTT
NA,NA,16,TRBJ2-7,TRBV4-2,CASSHPLRTFSYEQYF,TGTGCCAGCAGCCACCCCTTGAGAACTTTCTCCTACGAGCAGTACTTC
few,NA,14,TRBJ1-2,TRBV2,CASSEKAAYYGYTF,TGTGCCAGCAGTGAAAAGGCCGCGTACTATGGCTACACCTTC
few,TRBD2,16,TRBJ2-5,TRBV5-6,CASSFLLRRGDETQYF,TGTGCCAGCAGCTTTTTGTTGCGGCGGGGGGACGAGACCCAGTACTTC
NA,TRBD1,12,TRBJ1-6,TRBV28,CAIGQGGSPLHF,TGTGCCATCGGACAGGGTGGTTCACCCCTCCACTTT
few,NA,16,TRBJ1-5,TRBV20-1,CSAPDGALRGNQPQHF,TGCAGTGCTCCGGACGGGGCCTTGAGGGGCAATCAGCCCCAGCATTTT
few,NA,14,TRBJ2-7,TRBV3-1,CASSSRERYYEQYF,TGTGCCAGCAGCTCCCGGGAACGCTACTACGAGCAGTACTTC
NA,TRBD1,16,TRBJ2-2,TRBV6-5,CASSYGQGAGTGELFF,TGTGCCAGCAGTTACGGACAGGGGGCCGGCACCGGGGAGCTGTTTTTT